This T cell receptor (beta chain) was profiled in a study of T-cell memory formation after mild COVID-19. General study points: Some responding clones appeared in pre-infection memory, suggesting cross-reactive memory joined.

The table lists this clonotype with a few counts. Its cognate antigen is unknown. The CDR3 covers 15 residues. Germline-derived CDR1 and CDR2 are MNHEY and SVGAGI. V gave up 2 bases and J gave up 3 bases; unmatched junction bases: 5. The 5'RACE method, run with constant-segment primers, produced TCR alpha and TCR beta cDNA libraries (carrying sample barcodes and UMIs). TCRdb recomputed calls from the 5' RACE reads with MiXCR, one row per CDR3 protein. Of a few hundred thousand distinct CDR3 sequences listed, more than 15% are singletons. Sequenced: PBMCs or a T cell subset sorted from them (not recorded which). The chain is built from TRBV6-5 and TRBJ2-5, with TRBD1 matching over 8 bases. This TCR was sampled from a man between 18 and 29 years old who had mild COVID-19 (a few samples of this study predate the infection). Cell type and time point are not known. As DNA, the CDR3 is TGTGCCAGCAGTTACACGACAGGGGAGAAAGAGACCCAGTACTTC. Amino acid sequence: CASSYTTGEKETQYF.